This TCR beta chain is from a study of blood T cell repertoires in COVID-19. In the study's own analysis: Quantification of nucleated cells was approximated via reference gene primer amplification. Produced via immunoSEQ multiplex PCR; TCRdb's table is partial and in-frame only. The DNA gave D and trimming, while V, J and clone size come from that table. The repertoire consists of about 270,000 clones, with 85% to 90% occurring once and the leading ten covering over 4%. Participant age was about 18 to 89 years, and participants resided in fewer than 30 US areas. Sequencing was carried out using PBMCs or T cells enriched from blood (not recorded which). This clonotype was sampled from a woman younger than 45 with acute COVID-19.

CDR3 sequence reads: CASSKSAGNINQPQHF. In DNA, the CDR3 is TGTGCCAGCAGCAAATCGGCAGGGAACATCAATCAGCCCCAGCATTTT. V is TRBV21-1 and J is TRBJ1-5; TRBD1 is the table's D call and was not checked against the DNA. TRBV21-1 is recorded as a pseudogene. The CDR3 is 16 residues long.